Listed below are T cell receptor beta chains from one sample, sequenced in a study of T cell repertoires in cytomegalovirus infection. MiXCR, applied by TCRdb to the reads, yields one record per CDR3 protein. The sample carries some 400,000 distinct CDR3 sequences, roughly 31% recorded once. Sequences were obtained from PBMCs. The receptors derive from a human donor in good health (CMV status not recorded). Some clones in this sample may be carry-over from other donors' samples. Each CDR3 is given with its conserved first and last residue. A D gene is named only where the DNA matches it firmly. Rows may omit the clone size; those that give it use once, few, many or a size class.

>TRBV11-2|many|TRBJ1-3|TRBD1|18
TGTGCCAGCAGCCCCCACGGGACAGGGCGAATCTCTGGAAACACCATATATTTT
CASSPHGTGRISGNTIYF
>TRBV7-8|NA|TRBJ2-1|NA|15
TGTGCCAGCAGCTTTAGATCAGGGGAATACAATGAGCAGTTCTTC
CASSFRSGEYNEQFF
>TRBV7-2|NA|TRBJ1-2|TRBD1|15
TGTGCCAGCAGCCTAGAGGGGACAGGGACGTATGGCTACACCTTC
CASSLEGTGTYGYTF
>TRBV28|many|TRBJ1-6|NA|16
TGTGCCAGCTACTCGGGTGGGGGGCTTTACAATTCACCCCTCCACTTT
CASYSGGGLYNSPLHF
>TRBV7-4|few|TRBJ2-5|NA|16
TGTGCCAGCAGCCCTCCCGAGGGGGAAGTAGGAGAGACCCAGTACTTC
CASSPPEGEVGETQYF
>TRBV6-5|NA|TRBJ2-6|NA|17
TGTGCCAGCAGTCCCCGGACCCCTATGGCAGGGGCCAACGTCCTGACTTTC
CASSPRTPMAGANVLTF
>TRBV6-5|NA|TRBJ1-1|NA|14
TGTGCCAGCATACCCCTTAGACGTGGAACTGAAGCTTTCTTT
CASIPLRRGTEAFF
>TRBV6-1|few|TRBJ2-4|TRBD2|14
TGTGCCAGCACCCCGGGGGGGGGCGGAAACATTCAGTACTTC
CASTPGGGGNIQYF
>TRBV2|few|TRBJ2-1|TRBD2|16
TGTGCCAGCAGCCCCCGACTAGCTAGGGTCTACAATGAGCAGTTCTTC
CASSPRLARVYNEQFF
>TRBV20-1|NA|TRBJ1-2|TRBD1|17
TGCAGTGCTAGATCCGGGGGAGGGGGCCCAACTAACTATGGCTACACCTTC
CSARSGGGGPTNYGYTF
>TRBV2|many|TRBJ2-1|NA|17
TGTGCCAGCAGTGAAGCGGTCCTTGGAGGCTCCTACAATGAGCAGTTCTTC
CASSEAVLGGSYNEQFF
>TRBV4-1|NA|TRBJ2-4|TRBD1|17
TGCGCCAGCAGCCAGTTTCTAGCCGGGACAGGGGAAAACATTCAGTACTTC
CASSQFLAGTGENIQYF
>TRBV19|NA|TRBJ1-5|TRBD1|15
TGTGCCAGTAGTATATTCCAGGGGGCAGGTCAGCCCCAGCATTTT
CASSIFQGAGQPQHF
>TRBV5-4|many|TRBJ1-1|NA|14
TGTGCCAGCAGCTTGGCTGGGGGCAGAACTGAAGCTTTCTTT
CASSLAGGRTEAFF